The rows below give T cell receptor delta chains drawn from one sample of a study of fetal and pediatric gammadelta thymocytes. TCRdb re-called the reads with CATT. The data hold roughly 2,000 delta-chain clones, with 20% to 30% observed a single time. Sample: non-Vgamma9Vdelta2 gamma-delta T cells from the thymus. These receptors all come from a child who underwent cardiac surgery and was recorded as healthy. CDR3s include the opening cysteine and the closing phenylalanine or tryptophan. The order of the fields is D gene, J gene, clone size, V gene, CDR3 protein, CDR3 DNA. A D gene is named only where the DNA matches it firmly. Clone sizes are given selectively: once, few, many, or a class where the clone is expanded.

D gene: -; J gene: TRDJ1; clone size: large; V gene: TRAV38-2/DV8; CDR3 protein: CAYRRGLPRVWETDKLIF; CDR3 DNA: TGTGCTTATAGGAGGGGCCTTCCGAGGGTCTGGGAAACCGATAAACTCATCTTT
D gene: TRDD3; J gene: TRDJ1; clone size: medium-sized; V gene: TRDV2; CDR3 protein: CACDMRGILPYTDKLIF; CDR3 DNA: TGTGCCTGTGACATGAGGGGGATACTCCCGTACACCGATAAACTCATCTTT
D gene: -; J gene: TRDJ1; clone size: medium-sized; V gene: TRDV1; CDR3 protein: CALGELTAKQLLGSTDKLIF; CDR3 DNA: TGTGCTCTTGGGGAACTCACCGCTAAGCAACTGCTGGGGTCAACTGATAAACTCATCTTT
D gene: -; J gene: TRDJ1; clone size: medium-sized; V gene: TRDV1; CDR3 protein: CALSTSRLRNDKLIF; CDR3 DNA: TGTGCTCTTTCAACTTCCCGGTTACGTAACGATAAACTCATCTTT
D gene: -; J gene: TRDJ1; clone size: -; V gene: TRDV1; CDR3 protein: CALGGFLAFPEYTDKLIF; CDR3 DNA: TGTGCTCTTGGGGGGTTCCTGGCATTTCCAGAGTACACCGATAAACTCATCTTT
D gene: TRDD3; J gene: TRDJ1; clone size: medium-sized; V gene: TRDV1; CDR3 protein: CALGESVTGGYSHTDKLIF; CDR3 DNA: TGTGCTCTTGGGGAATCGGTTACTGGGGGATACTCCCACACCGATAAACTCATCTTT
D gene: TRDD3; J gene: TRDJ1; clone size: medium-sized; V gene: TRDV1; CDR3 protein: CALGEHAPYWGIGGTDKLIF; CDR3 DNA: TGTGCTCTTGGGGAACATGCCCCGTACTGGGGGATAGGGGGGACCGATAAACTCATCTTT
D gene: TRDD3; J gene: TRDJ1; clone size: medium-sized; V gene: TRAV14/DV4; CDR3 protein: CAMRETYMGDWGGYTDKLIF; CDR3 DNA: TGTGCAATGAGAGAGACCTACATGGGGGACTGGGGCGGCTACACCGATAAACTCATCTTT
D gene: TRDD3; J gene: TRDJ1; clone size: medium-sized; V gene: TRDV1; CDR3 protein: CALGEISYWGILPDKLIF; CDR3 DNA: TGTGCTCTTGGGGAAATATCGTACTGGGGGATACTACCCGATAAACTCATCTTT
D gene: TRDD3; J gene: TRDJ1; clone size: medium-sized; V gene: TRDV1; CDR3 protein: CALGKLEFLRTVRGIRLYTDKLIF; CDR3 DNA: TGTGCTCTTGGGAAGTTAGAGTTCCTACGAACTGTGAGGGGGATACGTCTGTACACCGATAAACTCATCTTT
D gene: TRDD3; J gene: TRDJ4; clone size: medium-sized; V gene: TRDV1; CDR3 protein: CALGGIGGRNPRPLIF; CDR3 DNA: TGTGCTCTTGGGGGGATTGGGGGAAGGAACCCCAGACCCCTGATCTTT
D gene: -; J gene: TRDJ1; clone size: medium-sized; V gene: TRAV29/DV5; CDR3 protein: CAASGLTLPPKGTYTDKLIF; CDR3 DNA: TGTGCAGCAAGCGGCCTTACTCTTCCACCCAAGGGGACGTACACCGATAAACTCATCTTT
D gene: -; J gene: TRDJ1; clone size: medium-sized; V gene: TRDV1; CDR3 protein: CALGESPSRDLTPDKLIF; CDR3 DNA: TGTGCTCTTGGGGAATCACCTTCCCGGGACCTCACGCCCGATAAACTCATCTTT
D gene: -; J gene: TRDJ1; clone size: -; V gene: TRDV1; CDR3 protein: CALGERRIPLLQYTDKLIF; CDR3 DNA: TGTGCTCTTGGGGAACGGCGGATCCCCCTACTTCAGTACACCGATAAACTCATCTTT
D gene: -; J gene: TRDJ1; clone size: medium-sized; V gene: TRDV1; CDR3 protein: CALGEQSSVPRPGGPTDKLIF; CDR3 DNA: TGTGCTCTTGGGGAACAGTCATCCGTCCCCCGGCCGGGGGGTCCCACCGATAAACTCATCTTT
D gene: TRDD3; J gene: TRDJ1; clone size: large; V gene: TRAV38-2/DV8; CDR3 protein: CAYSGGSYTDKLIF; CDR3 DNA: TGTGCTTATTCTGGGGGATCCTACACCGATAAACTCATCTTT
D gene: TRDD3; J gene: TRDJ1; clone size: medium-sized; V gene: TRDV1; CDR3 protein: CALGELPSYWGTRYTDKLIF; CDR3 DNA: TGTGCTCTTGGGGAACTCCCATCCTACTGGGGGACAAGGTACACCGATAAACTCATCTTT
D gene: -; J gene: TRDJ1; clone size: medium-sized; V gene: TRDV1; CDR3 protein: CALGELRLRAGRGYTDKLIF; CDR3 DNA: TGTGCTCTTGGGGAACTCCGCCTGCGGGCTGGGAGGGGGTACACCGATAAACTCATCTTT
D gene: TRDD3; J gene: TRDJ1; clone size: medium-sized; V gene: TRDV3; CDR3 protein: CALAPLGEPFTDKLIF; CDR3 DNA: TGTGCCTTGGCCCCCCTGGGGGAACCCTTCACCGATAAACTCATCTTT
D gene: -; J gene: TRDJ1; clone size: medium-sized; V gene: TRDV2; CDR3 protein: CACDTGGPPHLNTGKLIF; CDR3 DNA: TGTGCCTGTGACACCGGGGGCCCCCCCCACCTTAATACCGGTAAACTCATCTTT
D gene: TRDD3; J gene: TRDJ1; clone size: medium-sized; V gene: TRDV1; CDR3 protein: CALGKGDYYKHSYWGTPDTDKLIF; CDR3 DNA: TGTGCTCTTGGGAAAGGCGACTACTACAAGCATTCGTACTGGGGGACACCCGACACCGATAAACTCATCTTT
D gene: -; J gene: TRDJ1; clone size: medium-sized; V gene: TRDV1; CDR3 protein: CALGEGLSRSSYTDKLIF; CDR3 DNA: TGTGCTCTTGGGGAAGGGTTATCCCGTTCTTCGTACACCGATAAACTCATCTTT
D gene: -; J gene: TRDJ1; clone size: medium-sized; V gene: TRDV1; CDR3 protein: CALGELRTFLANWGYTDKLIF; CDR3 DNA: TGTGCTCTTGGGGAACTAAGAACCTTCCTAGCTAACTGGGGGTACACCGATAAACTCATCTTT
D gene: -; J gene: TRDJ1; clone size: large; V gene: TRDV1; CDR3 protein: CALGPNTDKLIF; CDR3 DNA: TGTGCTCTTGGGCCCAACACCGATAAACTCATCTTT
D gene: -; J gene: TRDJ1; clone size: few; V gene: TRDV1; CDR3 protein: CALGVTLGDRYTDKLIF; CDR3 DNA: TGTGCTCTTGGGGTGACACTCGGGGACCGTTACACCGATAAACTCATCTTT
D gene: -; J gene: TRDJ1; clone size: large; V gene: TRAV29/DV5; CDR3 protein: CAASPHDIPTAGGTGYTDKLIF; CDR3 DNA: TGTGCAGCAAGCCCCCATGACATTCCTACTGCTGGGGGCACGGGGTACACCGATAAACTCATCTTT
D gene: TRDD3; J gene: TRDJ1; clone size: medium-sized; V gene: TRDV1; CDR3 protein: CALGETHPRVIGGSPRKLIF; CDR3 DNA: TGTGCTCTTGGGGAAACCCATCCCCGGGTGATAGGGGGATCCCCACGTAAACTCATCTTT
D gene: -; J gene: TRDJ1; clone size: medium-sized; V gene: TRDV1; CDR3 protein: CALGVSNPSLLTNGANTDKLIF; CDR3 DNA: TGTGCTCTTGGGGTGTCTAACCCCAGCCTTCTCACGAATGGGGCCAACACCGATAAACTCATCTTT
D gene: -; J gene: TRDJ1; clone size: medium-sized; V gene: TRDV1; CDR3 protein: CALGELERCWGVTDKLIF; CDR3 DNA: TGTGCTCTTGGGGAACTTGAACGATGCTGGGGAGTCACCGATAAACTCATCTTT